This T cell receptor (beta chain) came from a study of blood T cells in healthy people across ages. Germline CDR1 DFQATT, CDR2 SNEGSKA (reference sequence). V was trimmed by 0 bases and J by 0 bases, leaving 6 bases between them. The CDR3 loop spans 13 amino acids. Study-level findings and limits: Since the PBMCs were unsorted, naive and antigen-experienced cells could not be conclusively compared. As age increased, TCR beta diversity per million T cells fell in a roughly linear fashion. Fewer expanded clones and more diversity marked long-lived versus aged donors.

The total RNA that was extracted per sample amounted to at least 5 micrograms. A J-beta primer mix and a sample-barcoded 5' primer were used in a second PCR of about 7 to 12 cycles. One entry per CDR3 protein, called by TCRdb with MiXCR from the 5' RACE reads. The table includes some 1,500,000 distinct CDR3 sequences, about 45% detected once. A few counts support this clonotype. Its antigen remains unknown. The TCR was taken from a woman under 30 in good health. The sequenced sample consisted of blood. The rearrangement joins TRBV20-1 to TRBJ2-7, with unresolved D. CDR3 amino acids: CSARDLLSYEQYF. The CDR3 region has the DNA TGCAGTGCTAGAGACCTACTCTCCTACGAGCAGTACTTC.